Listed here are 18 T cell receptor beta chains from one sample, sequenced in a study of blood T cell repertoires in COVID-19. Sequencing used immunoSEQ multiplex PCR; TCRdb keeps in-frame clones, though not all of them. The sample includes around 400,000 clones, roughly nine tenths of them seen just once. Source material: PBMCs or T cells enriched from blood (not recorded which). The source is a woman aged 25-40 years who had recovered from COVID-19.

The rearrangement uses TRBV5-1 and TRBJ1-2; TRBD1 matches 10 bases. V was clipped by 0 bases and J by 7 bases; unmatched bases: 9. The CDR3 has 16 amino acids. Per the germline V gene, CDR1 is SGHRS and CDR2 is YFSETQ. CDR3: CASSLAMGQGSSGYTF. The CDR3 coding sequence is TGCGCCAGCAGCTTGGCCATGGGACAGGGGAGTTCTGGCTACACCTTC.

This clone appeared once. The rearrangement joins TRBV28 to TRBJ1-2, with TRBD1 identical over 7 bases. Trimming removed 8 bases from V and 1 base from J; junction bases left unmatched: 7. The germline gives CDR1 MDHEN, CDR2 SYDVKM. The CDR3 runs 14 residues. CDR3 protein: CASQRGHGNYGYTF. The CDR3 DNA reads as TGTGCCAGCCAAAGGGGGCACGGTAACTATGGCTACACCTTC.

The rearrangement joins TRBV5-1 to TRBJ2-3, with 8 nucleotides matching TRBD1. The CDR3 length is 15 residues. Per germline, CDR1 SGHRS and CDR2 YFSETQ. V shed 2 bases, J shed 1 base, and the junction held 3 bases outside the gene matches. The CDR3 DNA sequence: TGCGCCAGCAGCTTTCAGGGGGCAGGCACAGATACGCAGTATTTT. This codes for CASSFQGAGTDTQYF.

This clone was seen only once. The chain recombines TRBV29-1 with TRBJ2-7; a possible D gene is TRBD2 (6 bases). CDR1 is SQVTM, CDR2 ANQGSEA, per germline. This CDR3 region has 15 residues. Trimming took off 6 bases at V and 2 bases at J, with 20 bases between the two ends. Written as DNA, the CDR3 is TGCAGCGTCTACTATGCCGGGGACTCTACCTACGAGCAGTACTTC. Translation: CSVYYAGDSTYEQYF.

The genes are TRBV15 and TRBJ2-7; TRBD2 matches at 8 bases. Trimming cost V 6 bases and J 2 bases; bases outside gene matches: 3. This CDR3 region has 13 residues. Germline V lookup: CDR1 LNHNV, CDR2 YYDKDF (reference sequence). The CDR3 DNA sequence: TGTGCCACCAGTCGCGGGGGGACCTACGAGCAGTACTTC. Its translation is CATSRGGTYEQYF.

CDR3 loop: CASSRTGQETQYF. The DNA for the CDR3 is TGTGCCAGCAGTCGGACAGGACAAGAGACCCAGTACTTC. This rearrangement joins TRBV6-5 to TRBJ2-5; the match to TRBD1 covers 7 bases. The length of the CDR3 is 13 residues. With 5 bases clipped from V and 2 bases from J, the junction kept 2 bases outside the gene matches. The germline V gene encodes CDR1 MNHEY and CDR2 SVGAGI.

The chain is built from TRBV20-1 and TRBJ1-2, with 7 positions matching TRBD1. Germline V gives CDR1 DFQATT, CDR2 SNEGSKA (reference sequence). V gave up 3 bases and J gave up 12 bases; unmatched junction bases: 10. This CDR3 spans 12 amino acids. DNA for the CDR3: TGCAGTGCTAGTACGGGACAGCGAGGGAACACCTTC. Translating it yields CSASTGQRGNTF.

The chain carries TRBV5-4 and TRBJ1-5; TRBD1 matches 9 bases. J was trimmed by 10 bases and V by 4 bases; bases with no gene match: 3. CDR1 SGHNT and CDR2 YYREEE come from the germline V gene (reference sequence). The CDR3 extends over 12 amino acids. The CDR3, as DNA: TGTGCCAGCAGCCTGGACAGGGGCCCCCAGCATTTT. This sequence encodes CASSLDRGPQHF.

V and J are TRBV2 and TRBJ1-2; D is ambiguous. CDR3 length: 13 amino acids. In germline, CDR1 is SNHLY, CDR2 FYNNEI. The ends were cut back, 1 base at V and 2 bases at J, with 5 bases in the middle. As DNA, the CDR3 is TGTGCCAGCAGTGAAGGAGTGAACTATGGCTACACCTTC. As protein: CASSEGVNYGYTF.

This chain links TRBV7-2 with TRBJ2-1, with TRBD2 identical over 7 bases. The CDR3 spans 18 residues. Germline V CDR1 and CDR2: SGHTA, FQGNSA. Losses at the gene ends were 2 bases for V and 6 bases for J; bases not matched to a gene: 16. The CDR3, as DNA: TGTGCCAGCAGCTTAAAAGCGGGACCCGTGCGAATCCTCAATGAGCAGTTCTTC. Amino acids: CASSLKAGPVRILNEQFF. The full variable domain, completed using reference TRBV7-2 and TRBJ2-1, is GAGVSQSPSNKVTEKGKDVELRCDPISGHTALYWYRQSLGQGLEFLIYFQGNSAPDKSGLPSDRFSAERTGGSVSTLTIQRTQQEDSAVYLCASSLKAGPVRILNEQFFGPGTRLTVL.

The chain uses TRBV7-9 and TRBJ1-1; TRBD1 matches 7 bases. V lost 3 bases, J lost 3 bases, and 10 bases stayed unmatched. The CDR3 spans 16 residues. The germline V gene has CDR1 SEHNR and CDR2 FQNEAQ (reference sequence). Here the CDR3 reads CASSFRTGLGDTEAFF. As DNA, the CDR3 is TGTGCCAGCAGCTTCCGGACAGGCCTCGGCGACACTGAAGCTTTCTTT.

V usage is TRBV28 and J usage is TRBJ2-7, with TRBD2 as a possible D gene (6 bases). The CDR3 is 12 residues long. Germline loops: CDR1 MDHEN, CDR2 SYDVKM. V was shortened by 7 bases and J by 2 bases, with 9 bases between the two germline ends. The CDR3 DNA reads as TGTGCCAGCATGGGAGGTACCTACGAGCAGTACTTC. Its protein is CASMGGTYEQYF.

The chain combines TRBV9 with TRBJ1-3; 7 nucleotides line up with TRBD1. CDR1 and CDR2 from the germline V gene are SGDLS and YYNGEE. V lost 0 bases to trimming and J lost 4 bases; unmatched junction nucleotides: 4. The CDR3 has 15 residues. This chain's CDR3 is CASSVETGRGNTIYF. The CDR3 region has the DNA TGTGCCAGCAGCGTAGAGACAGGGCGCGGAAACACCATATATTTT.

Note on this clone: The sample has other DNA sequences that encode this CDR3 too. The rearrangement links TRBV6-4 to TRBJ2-3, with 7 positions matching TRBD1. With V trimmed by 4 bases and J by 4 bases, 2 bases remained unmatched. Germline-derived CDR1 and CDR2 are MRHNA and SNTAGT. This CDR3 is 13 amino acids long. This CDR3 reads CASSGQGADTQYF. The CDR3 bases are TGTGCCAGCAGTGGCCAGGGGGCAGATACGCAGTATTTT.

This clone was recorded once. J is TRBJ2-7 and V is TRBV6-5; 10 bases align to TRBD2. V lost 4 bases and J lost 0; bases outside the gene matches: 6. The CDR3 has 16 amino acids. Germline V CDR1 and CDR2: MNHEY, SVGAGI. CDR3 loop: CASSFTLAGGSYEQYF. CDR3 in DNA: TGTGCCAGCAGTTTCACTTTAGCGGGGGGCTCCTACGAGCAGTACTTC.

The chain is built from TRBV5-1 and TRBJ1-2, with D possibly TRBD1 on 6 matching bases. Germline V gene sequence: CDR1 SGHRS, CDR2 YFSETQ. V lost 4 bases and J lost 4, with 14 bases in between. The CDR3 loop spans 14 amino acids. The CDR3 DNA reads as TGCGCCAGCAGCGCACAGGGTGGGGGCTATGGCTACACCTTC. Translating it yields CASSAQGGGYGYTF.

The rearrangement uses TRBV5-4 and TRBJ2-1; maybe TRBD2 (6 bases). V was trimmed by 2 bases and J by 6 bases, leaving 21 bases between them. Per germline, CDR1 SGHNT and CDR2 YYREEE (reference sequence). The CDR3 loop spans 17 amino acids. CDR3 coding DNA: TGTGCCAGCAGCTTAAGTCCCTTGGCGGGGACCATCAATGAGCAGTTCTTC. Its protein is CASSLSPLAGTINEQFF.

The chain employs TRBV6-6 and TRBJ1-2; TRBD1 matches at 10 bases. The CDR3 has 14 residues. CDR1 and CDR2 (germline): MNHNY, SVGAGI (reference sequence). With 5 bases clipped from V and 4 bases from J, the junction kept 4 bases outside the gene matches. CDR3: CASSGTGVLYGYTF. In nucleotides, the CDR3 is TGTGCCAGCAGTGGGACAGGGGTCCTCTATGGCTACACCTTC.